The T cell receptor beta chain described here comes from a study of low-dose radiotherapy and immunotherapy resistance in tumors. Study details: Those assigned to Cohort 2 were treated with 1 Gy per fraction every two weeks (13 Gy in total over 26 weeks).

This CDR3 comprises 13 residues. Deletions cut 8 bases from V and 1 base from J, with 11 bases between. This clonotype was picked up many times. As for time point: before trial treatment. All of the donors were given nivolumab, ipilimumab, aspirin, low-dose cyclophosphamide and low-dose radiotherapy as part of RACIN, a single-arm trial. Alpha and beta chains were covered, as first-strand cDNA relied on TRAV- and TRBV-specific primers. Both a constant-region primer and a V-primer adapter served to amplify TCRs across about 20 PCR cycles. One entry per CDR3 protein results from TCRdb running MiXCR on the reads. The table includes 60,000 to 90,000 distinct CDR3 sequences, around 31% detected once.

V usage is TRBV12-3 or TRBV12-4 and J usage is TRBJ1-2; no clear D gene. This sample comprised PBMCs, obtained before treatment. The sequence derives from a female donor with ovarian cancer. In nucleotides, the CDR3 is TGTGCCAGCGGTCAAGACAATAACTATGGCTACACCTTC. Its translation is CASGQDNNYGYTF.